This is a list of T cell receptor beta chains from one sample in a study of shared clonotypes between healthy human individuals. Data came from immunoSEQ multiplex PCR; TCRdb stores just in-frame clones and leaves some out. The profile shows approximately 1.9 million clones, over 85% of them singletons. Sequencing was performed on naive CD8+ T cells from PBMCs. The receptors stem from a man between 18 and 29 years old in good health. Some clones in this sample may be carry-over from other donors' samples. CDR3s include the opening cysteine and the closing phenylalanine or tryptophan. Fields, in order: V gene, J gene, CDR3 length, clone size, D gene, CDR3 protein, CDR3 DNA. A D gene is named only where the DNA matches it firmly. Where a row states a size, it is once, few, many or the class of an expanded clone; other rows omit it.

TRBV7-2,TRBJ1-3,15,-,-,CASSSDFFSGNTIYF,TGTGCCAGCAGCTCGGATTTCTTCTCTGGAAACACCATATATTTT
TRBV30,TRBJ2-7,13,-,TRBD1,CAWRGQGDYEQYF,TGTGCCTGGAGAGGGCAGGGGGACTACGAGCAGTACTTC
TRBV27,TRBJ2-7,15,-,-,CASSLIAGGSYEQYF,TGTGCCAGCAGTTTGATCGCGGGCGGCTCCTACGAGCAGTACTTC
TRBV30,TRBJ2-7,15,-,TRBD1,CAWSVGQGAGYEQYF,TGTGCCTGGAGTGTTGGACAGGGGGCGGGATACGAGCAGTACTTC
TRBV5-1,TRBJ2-5,16,-,TRBD2,CASSLLLKAGGETQYF,TGCGCCAGCAGCTTGCTTCTGAAGGCGGGAGGGGAGACCCAGTACTTC
TRBV7-7,TRBJ2-7,13,once,TRBD1,CASSQGQSYEQYF,TGTGCCAGCAGCCAGGGACAGTCCTACGAGCAGTACTTC
TRBV10-2,TRBJ2-3,12,once,-,CASSDVLDTQYF,TGCGCCAGCAGTGATGTTCTCGATACGCAGTATTTT
TRBV6-5,TRBJ2-7,14,-,TRBD2,CASSQGLAGSEQYF,TGTGCCAGCAGTCAGGGACTAGCGGGATCCGAGCAGTACTTC
TRBV28,TRBJ1-5,15,-,TRBD1,CASSPPGQGNQPQHF,TGTGCCAGCAGTCCTCCGGGACAGGGGAATCAGCCCCAGCATTTT
TRBV7-9,TRBJ2-7,14,once,-,CASSLRDIAYEQYF,TGTGCCAGCAGCCTCCGGGACATAGCCTACGAGCAGTACTTC
TRBV5-1,TRBJ2-1,12,-,-,CASSLAPAEQFF,TGCGCCAGCAGCTTGGCCCCGGCTGAGCAGTTCTTC
TRBV7-9,TRBJ2-3,15,once,-,CASSLGYGAADTQYF,TGTGCCAGCAGCTTAGGTTACGGGGCGGCAGATACGCAGTATTTT
TRBV4-2,TRBJ2-7,15,once,TRBD2,CASSQARTSSYEQYF,TGTGCCAGCAGCCAAGCCCGGACTAGCTCCTACGAGCAGTACTTC
TRBV7-7,TRBJ2-3,15,-,-,CASSPRGGGADTQYF,TGTGCCAGCAGCCCGAGGGGAGGGGGCGCAGATACGCAGTATTTT
TRBV19,TRBJ2-1,15,few,-,CASSIFGLSYNEQFF,TGTGCCAGTAGTATTTTCGGGCTCTCCTACAATGAGCAGTTCTTC
TRBV4-2,TRBJ2-3,16,-,-,CASSPLFQRRADTQYF,TGTGCCAGCAGCCCACTTTTCCAGCGGAGGGCAGATACGCAGTATTTT
TRBV27,TRBJ2-7,15,once,TRBD1,CASSLLQGAPYEQYF,TGTGCCAGCAGTTTGTTACAGGGGGCCCCCTACGAGCAGTACTTC
TRBV7-3,TRBJ2-7,13,-,TRBD1,CASSSDRGHEQYF,TGTGCCAGCAGCTCCGACAGGGGACACGAGCAGTACTTC
TRBV27,TRBJ2-7,14,-,-,CASSFTSKVYEQYF,TGTGCCAGCAGTTTCACTTCTAAAGTGTACGAGCAGTACTTC
TRBV5-1,TRBJ2-1,15,-,-,CASSLVSKGYNEQFF,TGCGCCAGCAGCTTGGTGTCGAAAGGTTACAATGAGCAGTTCTTC
TRBV6-1,TRBJ2-5,17,-,TRBD1,CASSERGQMRGQETQYF,TGTGCCAGCAGTGAAAGGGGACAGATGAGGGGCCAAGAGACCCAGTACTTC
TRBV5-5,TRBJ2-3,16,-,-,CASSSRTTQSTDTQYF,TGTGCCAGCAGCTCGCGGACTACCCAAAGCACAGATACGCAGTATTTT
TRBV5-5,TRBJ2-1,16,-,TRBD2,CASSFSSGSKYNEQFF,TGTGCCAGCAGCTTCTCTAGCGGGAGTAAGTACAATGAGCAGTTCTTC
TRBV7-9,TRBJ2-7,15,-,TRBD2,CASSTRLAGGGEQYF,TGTGCCAGCAGCACACGACTAGCGGGAGGCGGGGAGCAGTACTTC
TRBV29-1,TRBJ2-7,13,-,-,CSVAPGVPSEQYF,TGCAGCGTTGCTCCAGGGGTTCCGTCCGAGCAGTACTTC